This TCR beta chain is drawn from a study of control samples from healthy donors and cancer patients. Only in-frame clones appear in the TCRdb table, and some are missing; sequencing was by immunoSEQ multiplex PCR. The sample lists about 130,000 clones; about 90% were seen once. The source of this sequence is a man aged 18 to 29 in good health. The sample consisted of blood.

CDR3 DNA sequence: TGTGCCAGCAGTTTGGGGACAGGCATCATGAACACTGAAGCTTTCTTT. It encodes CASSLGTGIMNTEAFF. The chain couples TRBV28 to TRBJ1-1; 8 bases agree with TRBD1. Per the germline V gene, CDR1 is MDHEN and CDR2 is SYDVKM. The CDR3 totals 16 residues. V trimming: 3 bases; J trimming: 0 bases; junction bases outside the gene matches: 6. The entire variable domain, with the rest obtained from reference TRBV28 and TRBJ1-1, is as follows: DVKVTQSSRYLVKRTGEKVFLECVQDMDHENMFWYRQDPGLGLRLIYFSYDVKMKEKGDIPEGYSVSREKKERFSLILESASTNQTSMYLCASSLGTGIMNTEAFFGQGTRLTVV.